One and the same sample provided the 31 T cell receptor beta chains below, sequenced in a study of T-cell memory formation after mild COVID-19. TCRdb reprocessed the 5' RACE reads via MiXCR and lists one record per CDR3 protein. The sample consists of fewer than 650,000 distinct CDR3 sequences, roughly 20% of them appearing once. Sequenced input: PBMCs or a T cell subset sorted from them (not recorded which). These receptors all come from an adult woman who had mild COVID-19 (a few samples of this study predate the infection). Cell type and time point are not known.

This clonotype was detected a few times. V gene TRBV12-3 or TRBV12-4 combines with J gene TRBJ1-1; D perhaps matches TRBD1 (6 bases). The CDR3 covers 14 residues. V shed 5 bases and J shed 3 bases, with 13 bases lying between them. The CDR3 DNA is TGTGCCAGCAGTCCCGCAGGGGAACACACTGAAGCTTTCTTT. It codes for CASSPAGEHTEAFF.

This rearrangement joins TRBV11-3 to TRBJ2-3; D unresolved. This CDR3 region has 14 residues. CDR1 is SGHNT, CDR2 YENEEA, per germline. The germline V and J ends were trimmed by 3 bases and 2 bases, with 9 bases remaining between them. For the CDR3, the DNA is TGTGCCAGCAGCTTTCGCCTTGTCACAGATACGCAGTATTTT. It is translated as CASSFRLVTDTQYF.

This clonotype was found a few times. The CDR3 here is CASSSTGSENQPQHF. CDR3 sequence (DNA): TGCGCCAGCAGTTCGACAGGGAGCGAGAATCAGCCCCAGCATTTT. V is TRBV5-1 and J is TRBJ1-5, with 7 nucleotides matching TRBD1. The CDR3 contains 15 residues. V lost 5 bases, J lost 4 bases, and 9 bases stayed unmatched. The germline gives CDR1 SGHRS, CDR2 YFSETQ.

This clonotype was seen only a few times. The V call is TRBV12-3 or TRBV12-4, the J call TRBJ2-7; tentatively, D is TRBD2 (7 bases). Between the trimmed V and J ends, which lost 3 bases and 3 bases, there was a span of 15 bases. This CDR3 region has 15 residues. CDR3 bases: TGTGCCAGCAGTTTGACCCCCGGGGGGCGCTACGAGCAGTACTTC. Its protein product is CASSLTPGGRYEQYF.

In its sample, this clonotype was seen a few times. The chain joins TRBV5-1 to TRBJ1-1; the D is unclear. The CDR3 is made up of 13 amino acids. Germline values: CDR1 SGHRS, CDR2 YFSETQ. The V end lost 2 bases, the J end lost 3 bases, and 8 bases lay between the germline ends. In DNA form, the CDR3 reads TGCGCCAGCAGCTTATGGGAGGACACTGAAGCTTTCTTT. Translated: CASSLWEDTEAFF.

This clonotype was seen more than once but under ten times. The V call is TRBV7-3, the J call TRBJ2-3; unclear D gene. This CDR3 has 14 amino acids. CDR1 and CDR2 (germline): SGHTA, FQGTGA. With 8 bases removed from V and 1 base from J, the gap between germline ends came to 13 bases. CDR3 amino acids: CASARTARTDTQYF. CDR3 in DNA: TGTGCCAGCGCCCGGACCGCGCGCACAGATACGCAGTATTTT.

The sample holds many counts of this clonotype. The chain has TRBV12-3 or TRBV12-4 and TRBJ2-5; D might be TRBD1 (6 bases). Trimming stripped 5 bases from V and 2 bases from J, with 15 bases between. The CDR3 covers 15 residues. CDR3 sequence reads: CASSVRTAPQETQYF. In DNA, the CDR3 is TGTGCCAGCAGTGTCAGGACAGCGCCTCAAGAGACCCAGTACTTC.

This clonotype showed up just a few times. V usage is TRBV25-1 and J usage is TRBJ1-1, with 9 bases identical to TRBD1. Germline V CDR1 and CDR2: MGHDK, SYGVNS. The CDR3 is 15 amino acids. The ends lost 3 bases at V and 1 base at J; junction bases unmatched: 3. CDR3 amino acids: CASSDTGGSNTEAFF. The DNA for the CDR3 is TGTGCCAGCAGTGATACAGGGGGCTCGAACACTGAAGCTTTCTTT.

The chain links TRBV5-1 to TRBJ2-5; perhaps D is TRBD1 or TRBD2 (6 bases each). The CDR3 extends over 16 amino acids. Germline CDR1 SGHRS, CDR2 YFSETQ. Trimming removed 4 bases from V and 5 bases from J, with 21 bases in between. As DNA, the CDR3 is TGCGCCAGCAGCCCGTCGGGGGCTTATGGCGGGGAGACCCAGTACTTC. It yields the protein CASSPSGAYGGETQYF.

CDR3: CASSLSTFQETQYF. The CDR3 DNA reads as TGTGCCAGCAGCTTATCTACCTTCCAAGAGACCCAGTACTTC. The chain is built from TRBV7-9 and TRBJ2-5; no reliable D call. The CDR3 is 14 amino acids. The germline V gene has CDR1 SEHNR and CDR2 FQNEAQ (reference sequence). Trimming stripped 2 bases from V and 1 base from J, with 8 bases between.

The chain links TRBV3-2 to TRBJ2-1; the table's D call of TRBD2 was not tested on the DNA. TRBV3-2 is labeled a pseudogene. The CDR3 consists of 15 residues. CDR3 loop: CASSQAGGPRNEQFF. DNA of the CDR3: TGTGCCAGCAGCCAAGCGGGAGGGCCAAGGAATGAGCAGTTCTTC.

This chain joins TRBV3-1 and TRBJ2-7; TRBD2 matches 11 bases. Per the germline V gene, CDR1 is LGHDT and CDR2 is YNNKEL (reference sequence). Trimming removed 5 bases from V and 7 bases from J; junction bases left unmatched: 1. The CDR3 is made up of 12 amino acids. The CDR3 DNA reads as TGTGCCAGCAGCTGGACTAGCGGGGAGCAGTACTTC. Residues: CASSWTSGEQYF.

This clonotype has only a few counts. This chain uses TRBV11-2 with TRBJ1-1; D uncertain. In germline, CDR1 is SGHAT, CDR2 FQNNGV. Trimming cost V 6 bases and J 3 bases, with 5 bases left between them. There are 11 residues in the CDR3. The CDR3 region has the DNA TGTGCCAGCAGACAGTACACTGAAGCTTTCTTT. This encodes CASRQYTEAFF.

This clonotype occurred a few times. The J gene is TRBJ2-1, the V gene TRBV6-2 or TRBV6-3, with TRBD2 matching over 9 bases. CDR3 size: 18 residues. Trimming cost V 0 bases and J 3 bases; bases outside gene matches: 9. In germline, CDR1 is MNHEY, CDR2 SVGEGT. Written as DNA, the CDR3 is TGTGCCAGCAGTTACTCGAAATCTCGCGGGAGGGACTACAATGAGCAGTTCTTC. It specifies CASSYSKSRGRDYNEQFF.

A few counts support this clonotype. This chain joins TRBV9 and TRBJ2-1; 8 bases fit TRBD1. V lost 0 bases and J lost 9; bases outside the gene matches: 8. This CDR3 spans 15 amino acids. Germline CDR1 SGDLS, CDR2 YYNGEE. The CDR3 DNA reads as TGTGCCAGCAGCGTAGGGGGACAGGTGGTTGGTGAGCAGTTCTTC. Its translation: CASSVGGQVVGEQFF.

This clonotype was detected only once. The chain links TRBV5-1 to TRBJ2-1; D might be TRBD1 (5 bases). The CDR3 contains 15 residues. Germline CDR1 SGHRS, CDR2 YFSETQ. V was trimmed by 4 bases and J by 8 bases, leaving 19 bases between them. CDR3 in amino acids: CASSPGHLTPDEQFF. CDR3 DNA: TGCGCCAGCAGCCCCGGACACCTTACCCCCGATGAGCAGTTCTTC.

This clonotype showed up many times. The chain uses TRBV5-1 and TRBJ2-2; D gene uncertain. The germline gives CDR1 SGHRS, CDR2 YFSETQ. V was cut by 0 bases and J by 1 base, with 4 bases left in between. CDR3 size: 14 residues. CDR3 coding DNA: TGCGCCAGCAGCTTGGCCGGGAACACCGGGGAGCTGTTTTTT. It yields the protein CASSLAGNTGELFF.

The chain uses TRBV20-1 and TRBJ1-6; D remains unclear. This CDR3 has 12 residues. V was pared by 2 bases and J by 7 bases, with 6 bases between. Germline V gene sequence: CDR1 DFQATT, CDR2 SNEGSKA (reference sequence). CDR3 DNA sequence: TGCAGTGCTAGACCCGAGAATTCACCCCTCCACTTT. It encodes CSARPENSPLHF.

The chain employs TRBV5-8 and TRBJ2-7, with a possible D match to TRBD1 (5 bases). The V and J ends lost 4 bases and 3 bases respectively, with 14 bases between them. Germline V gene sequence: CDR1 SGHTS, CDR2 YDEGEE. CDR3 length: 14 residues. The chain's CDR3 is CASSRQRGIYEQYF. Written as DNA, the CDR3 is TGTGCCAGCAGCCGACAGAGAGGAATCTACGAGCAGTACTTC.

This rearrangement joins TRBV27 to TRBJ2-7; TRBD1 matches 10 bases. Germline V gene lookup returns CDR1 MNHEY and CDR2 SMNVEV (reference sequence). The CDR3 consists of 15 residues. The J segment lost 3 bases and the V segment lost 2 bases, leaving 4 bases of the junction unmatched. The CDR3 DNA reads as TGTGCCAGCAGTTTAACGAGGACAGGGGGCTACGAGCAGTACTTC. It codes for CASSLTRTGGYEQYF.

This clonotype turned up a few times. V usage is TRBV7-9 and J usage is TRBJ2-1; the match to TRBD2 covers 13 bases. The J segment lost 6 bases and the V segment lost 5 bases, leaving 4 bases of the junction unmatched. This CDR3 has 15 residues. The germline gives CDR1 SEHNR, CDR2 FQNEAQ (reference sequence). For the CDR3, the DNA is TGTGCCAGCAGCCTGACTAGCGGGGGGCCCAATGAGCAGTTCTTC. Its translation is CASSLTSGGPNEQFF. Supplemented by reference TRBV7-9 and TRBJ2-1, the full variable domain reads DTGVSQNPRHKITKRGQNVTFRCDPISEHNRLYWYRQTLGQGPEFLTYFQNEAQLEKSRLLSDRFSAERPKGSFSTLEIQRTEQGDSAMYLCASSLTSGGPNEQFFGPGTRLTVL.

The V call is TRBV5-4, the J call TRBJ2-7; no reliable D call. The V end lost 4 bases, the J end lost 5 bases, and 13 bases lay between the germline ends. Per the germline V gene, CDR1 is SGHNT and CDR2 is YYREEE (reference sequence). The CDR3 has 13 amino acids. DNA of the CDR3: TGTGCCAGCAGCCACAAACTTGGGGACGAGCAGTACTTC. Translated: CASSHKLGDEQYF.

This clonotype turned up a few times. The V gene is TRBV7-9, the J gene TRBJ1-1; maybe TRBD1 (5 bases). From germline, CDR1 is SEHNR and CDR2 FQNEAQ (reference sequence). The V end was cut by 10 bases, the J end by 4 bases, with 22 bases between. The CDR3 totals 15 residues. CDR3 amino acids: CATTDLEGDSTEAFF. CDR3 DNA sequence: TGTGCCACCACCGACCTAGAAGGGGATAGCACTGAAGCTTTCTTT.

The chain combines TRBV6-1 with TRBJ1-2, with 8 bases identical to TRBD1. V dropped 5 bases and J dropped 8; count of bases not matched to a gene: 16. The germline V gene encodes CDR1 MNHNS and CDR2 SASEGT. The CDR3 totals 16 residues. CDR3 DNA: TGTGCCAGCAGTCCAACCGGGACAGGCTTTGTAGGGGGCTACACCTTC. It encodes CASSPTGTGFVGGYTF.

The chain employs TRBV12-3 or TRBV12-4 and TRBJ1-2; 8 nucleotides agree with TRBD1. The CDR3 is 14 amino acids. V was pared by 6 bases and J by 4 bases, with 7 bases of the junction left unmatched. The CDR3 reads CASRQDREGYGYTF. The CDR3 DNA reads as TGTGCCAGCAGACAGGACAGGGAAGGCTATGGCTACACCTTC.

The genes are TRBV24-1 and TRBJ2-3, with D possibly being TRBD1 (6 bases). V lost 4 bases, J lost 5 bases, and 18 bases lay in between. Germline V CDR1 and CDR2: KGHDR, SFDVKD. The CDR3 is made up of 16 amino acids. CDR3 bases: TGTGCCACCAGTGAGAGGACAGCGTCAAGGATAGATACGCAGTATTTT. Translating gives CATSERTASRIDTQYF.

The chain uses TRBV18 and TRBJ2-1; no reliable D call. Trimming removed 3 bases at V and 14 bases at J, with 14 bases between. From germline, CDR1 is KGHSH and CDR2 LQKENI. The CDR3 sequence is 12 residues long. This CDR3 is CASSPVGGLEFF. CDR3 in DNA: TGTGCCAGCTCACCGGTCGGCGGTTTAGAGTTCTTC. Complete variable domain (other parts from reference TRBV18 and TRBJ2-1): NAGVMQNPRHLVRRRGQEARLRCSPMKGHSHVYWYRQLPEEGLKFMVYLQKENIIDESGMPKERFSAEFPKEGPSILRIQQVVRGDSAAYFCASSPVGGLEFFGPGTRLTVL.

In its sample, this clonotype was seen a few times. The chain combines TRBV9 with TRBJ2-3, with TRBD2 matching over 8 bases. V shed 1 base and J 4 bases; nucleotides not matched to a gene: 5. Germline V lookup: CDR1 SGDLS, CDR2 YYNGEE. The CDR3 totals 15 residues. CDR3 loop: CASSVIAGLADTQYF. The CDR3 DNA reads TGTGCCAGCAGCGTAATAGCGGGATTGGCAGATACGCAGTATTTT.

The V gene is TRBV20-1, the J gene TRBJ1-4, with 8 bases fitting TRBD1. This CDR3 has 17 residues. Germline trimming cut 3 bases from V and 0 bases from J; bases unmatched to any gene: 9. Per the germline V gene, CDR1 is DFQATT and CDR2 is SNEGSKA (reference sequence). The CDR3 here is CSARRQGRGSTNEKLFF. The CDR3, as DNA: TGCAGTGCTAGGCGACAGGGGCGAGGCTCAACTAATGAAAAACTGTTTTTT.

V usage is TRBV5-4 and J usage is TRBJ2-7; 11 bases are a match to TRBD1. Germline values: CDR1 SGHNT, CDR2 YYREEE (reference sequence). V was clipped by 4 bases and J by 3 bases; unmatched bases: 9. The CDR3 covers 16 residues. CDR3 protein: CASSLGAGQGVYEQYF. The CDR3 coding sequence is TGTGCCAGCAGCCTGGGCGCGGGACAGGGGGTCTACGAGCAGTACTTC.

V usage is TRBV18 and J usage is TRBJ1-5, with TRBD1 matching 10 bases. The length of the CDR3 is 15 residues. The germline gives CDR1 KGHSH, CDR2 LQKENI. Trimming at V came to 9 bases and at J to 2 bases, leaving 7 bases not matched to a gene. CDR3 sequence (DNA): TGTGCCAGTTCCCCCGACAGGGGGCGCAATCAGCCCCAGCATTTT. Translating it yields CASSPDRGRNQPQHF. The whole variable domain, filled in from reference TRBV18 and TRBJ1-5, reads NAGVMQNPRHLVRRRGQEARLRCSPMKGHSHVYWYRQLPEEGLKFMVYLQKENIIDESGMPKERFSAEFPKEGPSILRIQQVVRGDSAAYFCASSPDRGRNQPQHFGDGTRLSIL.